The 14 T cell receptor beta chains given below trace back to one sample, sequenced in a study of CD8 T cells in ankylosing spondylitis (dated by TCRdb to the late 2010s). Libraries were prepared through 5' RACE. The sequencer listed for this sample is Illumina HiSeq 2500. The public sequencing data were trimmed at Q25 with fastp and processed into clonotypes with MiXCR by TCRdb, which kept only in-frame beta chains. Duplicate CDR3 protein sequences are folded into a single record with the most common DNA and genes. For this sample there are 150,000 or so distinct CDR3 sequences; 11% appear just once. In total, the top ten clones hold roughly 28% of the sample. Sequenced input: blood, either unsorted or a sorted T cell fraction (not recorded which). These receptors were obtained from a male donor with ankylosing spondylitis or in good health (not recorded which).

Many counts were recorded for this clonotype. This rearrangement joins TRBV4-1 to TRBJ2-2; TRBD2 matches at 10 bases. V trimming: 1 base; J trimming: 2 bases; junction bases outside the gene matches: 1. The CDR3 sequence is 16 residues long. Germline CDR1 reads MGHRA; CDR2 reads YSYEKL. CDR3 residues: CASSQGTSGNTGELFF. CDR3 nucleotide sequence: TGCGCCAGCAGCCAAGGGACTAGCGGTAACACCGGGGAGCTGTTTTTT.

This clonotype has ten or more counts. The V and J genes are TRBV25-1 and TRBJ1-4; D is uncertain. Germline V gives CDR1 MGHDK, CDR2 SYGVNS. Trimming removed 1 base at V and 5 bases at J, with 5 bases between. The CDR3 has 13 amino acids. The CDR3: CASSESLNEKLFF. The CDR3 DNA follows: TGTGCCAGCAGTGAATCCTTGAATGAAAAACTGTTTTTT.

The chain couples TRBV11-2 to TRBJ2-5, with 8 bases matching TRBD2. The CDR3 loop spans 18 amino acids. Germline V gene sequence: CDR1 SGHAT, CDR2 FQNNGV. Losses at the gene ends were 2 bases for V and 0 bases for J; bases not matched to a gene: 11. CDR3 sequence reads: CASSLKAGGPLYQETQYF. In DNA form, the CDR3 reads TGTGCCAGCAGCTTAAAGGCGGGAGGACCTTTGTACCAAGAGACCCAGTACTTC.

A remark on this clonotype: One base away lies a much larger clone, so this may be a sequencing read error. V is TRBV6-5 and J is TRBJ1-3, with 7 bases identical to TRBD1. Trimming removed 2 bases from V and 12 bases from J; junction bases left unmatched: 7. This CDR3 contains 13 residues. The germline V gene has CDR1 MNHEY and CDR2 SVGAGI. CDR3 sequence reads: CASSYDRADIIYF. The DNA for the CDR3 is TGTGCCAGCAGTTACGACAGGGCGGACATCATATATTTT.

This clonotype was seen many times. The J gene is TRBJ2-2, the V gene TRBV6-2 or TRBV6-3, with D unresolved. V was trimmed by 8 bases and J by 6 bases, leaving 7 bases between them. The CDR3 sequence is 11 residues long. Germline V lookup: CDR1 MNHEY, CDR2 SVGEGT. Written as DNA, the CDR3 is TGTGCCAGCCGGACCTCCGGGGAGCTGTTTTTT. Its translation is CASRTSGELFF.

At least ten counts were recorded for this clonotype. The chain combines TRBV3-1 with TRBJ1-1, with 8 bases lining up with TRBD1. This CDR3 is built from 15 residues. Germline assignment: CDR1 LGHDT and CDR2 YNNKEL (reference sequence). V trimming: 1 base; J trimming: 4 bases; junction bases outside the gene matches: 5. DNA for the CDR3: TGTGCCAGCAGCCAAGCAGGGGGCCGGGGCACTGAAGCTTTCTTT. It is translated as CASSQAGGRGTEAFF.

Concerning this clonotype itself: One junction end disagrees with the germline gene, perhaps due to a read error. The chain recombines TRBV15 with TRBJ2-7; D is ambiguous. The CDR3 length is 13 residues. Germline loops: CDR1 LNHNV, CDR2 YYDKDF (reference sequence). For the CDR3, the DNA is TGTGCCACCAGCGACGAGATCCCCTATGAGCAGTACTTC. Translated, it gives CATSDEIPYEQYF.

This clonotype was detected ten times or more. The chain uses TRBV6-2 or TRBV6-3 and TRBJ2-7; D is undetermined. The CDR3 is made up of 13 amino acids. The germline CDR1 and CDR2 sequences are MNHEY and SVGEGT. Trimming shortened V by 1 base and J by 4 bases, and 8 bases separated the two germline ends. The CDR3 region is CASSYLTEYEQYF. CDR3 sequence (DNA): TGTGCCAGCAGTTACTTAACGGAATACGAGCAGTACTTC.

This clonotype was counted at least ten times. This chain joins TRBV5-6 and TRBJ2-4, with 8 nucleotides matching TRBD1. V lost 4 bases, J lost 6 bases, and 3 bases stayed unmatched. Germline loops: CDR1 SGHDT, CDR2 YYEEEE. The CDR3 is 13 amino acids. The CDR3 DNA reads TGTGCCAGCAGCGTAGACAGGGGAAACATTCAGTACTTC. It codes for CASSVDRGNIQYF.

This clonotype occurred a few times. The V call is TRBV18, the J call TRBJ1-5; unclear D gene. The V end lost 3 bases, the J end lost 7 bases, and 13 bases lay between the germline ends. Per the germline V gene, CDR1 is KGHSH and CDR2 is LQKENI. CDR3 size: 14 residues. CDR3 amino acids: CASSPDYSGQPQHF. In DNA, the CDR3 is TGTGCCAGCTCACCTGATTACTCAGGACAGCCCCAGCATTTT.

This clonotype was recorded many times. The rearrangement uses TRBV9 and TRBJ2-7, with TRBD1 identical over 8 bases. Germline trimming cut 0 bases from V and 3 bases from J; bases unmatched to any gene: 5. The germline V gene has CDR1 SGDLS and CDR2 YYNGEE. This CDR3 contains 15 residues. The CDR3 is CASSVGLDRVYEQYF. CDR3 DNA sequence: TGTGCCAGCAGCGTAGGCCTGGACAGGGTCTACGAGCAGTACTTC. The full variable domain, with the rest looked up from reference TRBV9 and TRBJ2-7, is DSGVTQTPKHLITATGQRVTLRCSPRSGDLSVYWYQQSLDQGLQFLIQYYNGEERAKGNILERFSAQQFPDLHSELNLSSLELGDSALYFCASSVGLDRVYEQYFGPGTRLTVT.

This clonotype was picked up many times. The rearrangement links TRBV4-3 to TRBJ2-7; no clear D gene. The germline CDR1 and CDR2 sequences are LGHNA and YSLEER. The CDR3 has 15 amino acids. V lost 1 base to trimming and J lost 3 bases, with 13 bases between them. The CDR3 loop reads CASSQVSGFDYEQYF. In DNA, the CDR3 is TGCGCCAGCAGCCAAGTATCGGGTTTCGACTACGAGCAGTACTTC.

This rearrangement joins TRBV6-5 to TRBJ2-4, with D possibly being TRBD2 (5 bases). CDR3 size: 14 residues. Looked up from germline, CDR1 is MNHEY and CDR2 is SVGAGI. V shed 2 bases and J shed 0 bases, with 5 bases lying between them. Here the CDR3 reads CASSYGRAKNIQYF. CDR3 DNA: TGTGCCAGCAGTTACGGGAGAGCCAAAAACATTCAGTACTTC.

V is TRBV29-1 and J is TRBJ2-2; D is ambiguous. Germline CDR1 and CDR2: SQVTM and ANQGSEA. V lost 5 bases to trimming and J lost 0 bases, with 7 bases between them. The CDR3 has 13 amino acids. CDR3 nucleotides: TGCAGCGTTTCCGCCGCGAACACCGGGGAGCTGTTTTTT. It is translated as CSVSAANTGELFF.